Listed here are 32 T cell receptor beta chains from one sample, sequenced in a study of blood T cells in healthy people across ages. A second about 6 to 12 cycle PCR used barcoded and J-beta primers. A single record per CDR3 protein comes from TCRdb applying MiXCR to the 5' RACE reads. The sample carries about a million distinct CDR3 sequences, just over 50% recorded once. Sequencing used blood. The receptors shown here come from a woman in her sixties in good health.

The chain joins TRBV20-1 to TRBJ2-3; D ambiguous. The germline V gene has CDR1 DFQATT and CDR2 SNEGSKA (reference sequence). V was trimmed by 4 bases and J by 0 bases, leaving 8 bases between them. The CDR3 length is 13 residues. In DNA, the CDR3 is TGCAGTGCTACAGACTTAAGCACAGATACGCAGTATTTT. Its translation is CSATDLSTDTQYF.

This chain links TRBV28 with TRBJ1-2; D not resolved. Trimming removed 3 bases at V and 7 bases at J, with 15 bases between. The germline CDR1 and CDR2 sequences are MDHEN and SYDVKM. This CDR3 is 14 amino acids long. The CDR3 is CASSLSPRVGGYTF. CDR3 nucleotides: TGTGCCAGCAGTTTGTCTCCTAGGGTGGGTGGCTACACCTTC.

V gene TRBV4-1 combines with J gene TRBJ2-1; TRBD1 aligns across 7 bases. Trimming removed 4 bases from V and 5 bases from J; junction bases left unmatched: 5. The CDR3 is 14 amino acids. Germline V CDR1 and CDR2: MGHRA, YSYEKL. The CDR3 spells CASSRWDSNNEQFF. CDR3 DNA: TGCGCCAGCAGCCGCTGGGACAGCAACAATGAGCAGTTCTTC.

V is TRBV15 and J is TRBJ1-2, with D uncertain. CDR1 LNHNV and CDR2 YYDKDF come from the germline V gene (reference sequence). Trimming took off 0 bases at V and 5 bases at J, with 10 bases between the two ends. This CDR3 is built from 14 residues. The CDR3 nucleotides read TGTGCCACCAGCAGAGATCGTCCGGGTTATGGCTACACCTTC. Residues: CATSRDRPGYGYTF.

The chain recombines TRBV30 with TRBJ2-5; TRBD2 aligns across 7 bases. V trimming: 0 bases; J trimming: 11 bases; junction bases outside the gene matches: 15. The CDR3 spans 15 residues. Germline V lookup: CDR1 GTSNPN, CDR2 SVGIG (reference sequence). The CDR3 sequence: CAWSVLGGRSNEQYF. The DNA for the CDR3 is TGTGCCTGGAGTGTACTGGGAGGGAGATCCAATGAGCAGTACTTC.

Only a few counts were recorded for this clonotype. The chain is built from TRBV4-2 and TRBJ2-3, with D unresolved. V lost 3 bases and J 2 bases, leaving 18 bases between the germline ends. CDR3 length: 17 amino acids. Germline CDR1 is LGHNA and CDR2 is YNFKEQ. As DNA, the CDR3 is TGTGCCAGCAGCCATGAAGGCCCTCCCGTAGCCACAGATACGCAGTATTTT. Amino acids: CASSHEGPPVATDTQYF.

In this sample, this clonotype turned up a few times. The chain is built from TRBV25-1 and TRBJ2-5; unclear D gene. The CDR3 is 14 residues long. The V end lost 1 base, the J end lost 5 bases, and 11 bases lay between the germline ends. The germline V gene has CDR1 MGHDK and CDR2 SYGVNS. CDR3 protein: CASSEFRHGETQYF. CDR3 DNA sequence: TGTGCCAGCAGTGAATTCAGACATGGGGAGACCCAGTACTTC.

CDR3 sequence reads: CASSLGSQGSSGTQYF. CDR3 DNA sequence: TGTGCCAGCAGCTTAGGGTCACAGGGATCATCCGGGACCCAGTACTTC. The chain is built from TRBV7-2 and TRBJ2-5; possibly TRBD1 for D (6 bases). Germline CDR1 SGHTA, CDR2 FQGNSA. The CDR3 has 16 amino acids. V dropped 1 base and J dropped 7 bases, with 19 bases sitting between them.

The rearrangement uses TRBV3-1 and TRBJ2-7, with 7 bases identical to TRBD2. The end of the DNA aligns better with TRBJ2-5, so the J call may be wrong. In germline, CDR1 is LGHDT, CDR2 YNNKEL (reference sequence). This CDR3 comprises 16 residues. This CDR3 is CASSMAGGRLRKTQYF. The DNA of the CDR3 is TGTGCCAGCAGCATGGCGGGCGGGAGATTAAGGAAGACCCAGTACTTC.

This chain joins TRBV4-2 and TRBJ2-5; D might be TRBD2 (6 bases). Germline loops: CDR1 LGHNA, CDR2 YNFKEQ. V was pared by 5 bases and J by 2 bases, with 21 bases between. This CDR3 region has 17 residues. The CDR3 region is CASSKVTTGDRQETQYF. CDR3 DNA: TGTGCCAGCAGCAAAGTCACGACGGGAGATCGGCAAGAGACCCAGTACTTC.

This clonotype was observed a handful of times. The chain is built from TRBV7-2 and TRBJ1-5; D perhaps matches TRBD1 (6 bases). The CDR3 covers 16 residues. Trimming stripped 1 base from V and 2 bases from J, with 12 bases between. CDR1 SGHTA and CDR2 FQGNSA come from the germline V gene. In nucleotides, the CDR3 is TGTGCCAGCAGCTTAGAGCAGGGGTGGGGCAATCAGCCCCAGCATTTT. Translation gives CASSLEQGWGNQPQHF.

J is TRBJ2-1 and V is TRBV4-1, with 11 bases matching TRBD2. Germline V gives CDR1 MGHRA, CDR2 YSYEKL. V trimming: 1 base; J trimming: 5 bases; junction bases outside the gene matches: 7. The CDR3 sequence is 17 residues long. The CDR3 is CASSQASSGRINNEQFF. CDR3 in DNA: TGCGCCAGCAGCCAAGCATCTAGCGGGAGGATAAACAATGAGCAGTTCTTC.

This clonotype has ten or more counts. The chain combines TRBV29-1 with TRBJ2-7, with D perhaps TRBD1 or TRBD2 (5 bases each). Germline CDR1 is SQVTM and CDR2 is ANQGSEA. The CDR3 length is 12 residues. Trimming took 4 bases from V and 0 from J, leaving 7 bases between them. CDR3 DNA sequence: TGCAGCGTTGTGGGGGACTCCTACGAGCAGTACTTC. Its protein product is CSVVGDSYEQYF.

This clonotype has just a few counts. The gene calls are TRBV7-2 and TRBJ2-3; 8 bases match TRBD2. Germline V lookup: CDR1 SGHTA, CDR2 FQGNSA. Losses at the gene ends were 3 bases for V and 0 bases for J; bases not matched to a gene: 5. CDR3 length: 16 residues. CDR3 sequence reads: CASSLSSGSSTDTQYF. CDR3 nucleotide sequence: TGTGCCAGCAGCTTGTCGAGCGGGAGTAGCACAGATACGCAGTATTTT.

The V call is TRBV20-1, the J call TRBJ1-1; 7 bases are shared with TRBD1. The ends lost 5 bases at V and 8 bases at J; junction bases unmatched: 11. The CDR3 runs 13 residues. The germline CDR1 and CDR2 sequences are DFQATT and SNEGSKA (reference sequence). DNA for the CDR3: TGCAGTGCTGGGGGCACAACAGGGGCAGAAGCTTTCTTT. Its protein is CSAGGTTGAEAFF.

The chain's CDR3 is CATSRESLGQSGGYGYTF. CDR3 nucleotides: TGTGCCACCAGCAGAGAAAGCCTAGGACAGTCGGGCGGCTATGGCTACACCTTC. J is TRBJ1-2 and V is TRBV15, with a weak D call TRBD1 (6 bases). The V end lost 0 bases, the J end lost 4 bases, and 21 bases lay between the germline ends. Germline CDR1 is LNHNV and CDR2 is YYDKDF (reference sequence). CDR3 length: 18 residues.

The V gene is TRBV6-6, the J gene TRBJ1-2; D unclear. The germline V and J ends were trimmed by 4 bases and 2 bases, with 11 bases remaining between them. The V gene's germline CDR1 is MNHNY and CDR2 SVGAGI (reference sequence). CDR3 size: 14 residues. DNA for the CDR3: TGTGCCAGCAGTTTCCGGACGCTGAACTATGGCTACACCTTC. Its protein product is CASSFRTLNYGYTF.

This clonotype has only a few counts. The gene calls are TRBV15 and TRBJ2-6, with D unresolved. V was shortened by 7 bases and J by 1 base, with 11 bases between the two germline ends. Germline-derived CDR1 and CDR2 are LNHNV and YYDKDF (reference sequence). This CDR3 has 15 residues. The CDR3 protein is CATTPGNSGANVLTF. CDR3 sequence (DNA): TGTGCCACCACCCCCGGCAATTCTGGGGCCAACGTCCTGACTTTC.

This clonotype was observed a handful of times. This rearrangement joins TRBV27 to TRBJ2-7; D might be TRBD1 (5 bases). V was trimmed by 6 bases and J by 3 bases, leaving 15 bases between them. Per germline, CDR1 MNHEY and CDR2 SMNVEV (reference sequence). The length of the CDR3 is 14 residues. The CDR3 loop reads CASRGQGPFYEQYF. In nucleotides, the CDR3 is TGTGCCAGCAGAGGGCAGGGTCCGTTCTACGAGCAGTACTTC.

The rearrangement joins TRBV27 to TRBJ2-7; 9 bases match TRBD2. The germline V gene encodes CDR1 MNHEY and CDR2 SMNVEV (reference sequence). The CDR3 contains 17 residues. V lost 3 bases to trimming and J lost 4 bases; unmatched junction nucleotides: 13. For the CDR3, the DNA is TGTGCCAGCAGTTTGGTATTCGTAGCGGGGGCCGGATACGAGCAGTACTTC. Translating gives CASSLVFVAGAGYEQYF.

Of note for this clonotype: This may be a read error: a much more frequent sequence differs by one nucleotide. The chain uses TRBV9 and TRBJ2-1; perhaps TRBD2 as D (6 bases). CDR1 is SGDLS, CDR2 YYNGEE, per germline. The CDR3 sequence is 15 residues long. Between the trimmed V and J ends, which lost 0 bases and 0 bases, there was a span of 7 bases. The CDR3 DNA reads as TGTGCCAGCAGCGTAGAAGCGGGCTCCTACAATGAGCAGTTCTTC. Its translation is CASSVEAGSYNEQFF.

J is TRBJ2-3 and V is TRBV27; tentative D call: TRBD2 (5 bases). Germline V gives CDR1 MNHEY, CDR2 SMNVEV (reference sequence). V lost 6 bases, J lost 7 bases, and 20 bases lay in between. The CDR3 is 15 residues long. The CDR3 region has the DNA TGTGCCAGCAGGGGAGAAGGAGGCGCAAGCAATACGCAGTATTTT. Amino acid sequence: CASRGEGGASNTQYF.

This clonotype was seen only once. A much larger clone lies one base from this, so it may be a read error. The chain has TRBV29-1 and TRBJ2-3; TRBD2 aligns across 9 bases. Trimming cost V 5 bases and J 3 bases; bases outside gene matches: 3. Germline values: CDR1 SQVTM, CDR2 ANQGSEA. This CDR3 is built from 13 residues. The CDR3 loop reads CSVISGGTDTQYF. CDR3 DNA sequence: TGCAGCGTTATTAGCGGGGGTACAGATACGCAGTATTTT.

CDR3 in DNA: TGTGCCAGCAGTCCTGAGGGGGGCCGGTACTATGGCTACACCTTC. Protein sequence: CASSPEGGRYYGYTF. The genes are TRBV27 and TRBJ1-2, with D perhaps matching TRBD1 (6 bases). V was cut by 5 bases and J by 3 bases, with 16 bases left in between. Germline lookup yields CDR1 MNHEY and CDR2 SMNVEV (reference sequence). The CDR3 is 15 amino acids.

The J gene is TRBJ1-5, the V gene TRBV7-2, with unresolved D. CDR3 length: 12 residues. The V gene's germline CDR1 is SGHTA and CDR2 FQGNSA. V dropped 1 base and J dropped 12 bases, with 10 bases sitting between them. CDR3 DNA: TGTGCCAGCAGCTTAGGTCGCGGTGTCCAGCATTTT. Protein: CASSLGRGVQHF. The full variable domain, rest sourced from reference TRBV7-2 and TRBJ1-5, is GAGVSQSPSNKVTEKGKDVELRCDPISGHTALYWYRQSLGQGLEFLIYFQGNSAPDKSGLPSDRFSAERTGGSVSTLTIQRTQQEDSAVYLCASSLGRGVQHFGDGTRLSIL.

V usage is TRBV7-2 and J usage is TRBJ2-7; D uncertain. Germline V gives CDR1 SGHTA, CDR2 FQGNSA. The CDR3 is made up of 14 amino acids. Between the trimmed V and J ends, which lost 3 bases and 2 bases, there was a span of 11 bases. The CDR3 DNA reads as TGTGCCAGCAGCTTCGGGTCTGGTGCCTACGAGCAGTACTTC. It yields the protein CASSFGSGAYEQYF.

This clonotype was seen a few times. This sequence joins TRBV6-5 and TRBJ2-1; 10 bases agree with TRBD1. V was pared by 4 bases and J by 7 bases, with 7 bases of the junction left unmatched. Germline lookup yields CDR1 MNHEY and CDR2 SVGAGI. The CDR3 is 15 residues long. The chain's CDR3 is CASSFDRGQSNEQFF. CDR3 sequence (DNA): TGTGCCAGCAGTTTCGACAGGGGGCAGTCAAATGAGCAGTTCTTC.

This chain links TRBV5-8 with TRBJ2-4; 13 positions match TRBD2. V was pared by 4 bases and J by 13 bases, with 8 bases of the junction left unmatched. CDR1 SGHTS and CDR2 YDEGEE come from the germline V gene. The CDR3 totals 14 residues. CDR3 residues: CASSKGLAGFEQYF. CDR3 nucleotide sequence: TGTGCCAGCAGCAAGGGACTAGCGGGGTTTGAGCAGTACTTC.

The chain employs TRBV7-3 and TRBJ2-5; 7 bases are shared with TRBD2. Trimming at V came to 2 bases and at J to 2 bases, leaving 11 bases not matched to a gene. The germline V gene has CDR1 SGHTA and CDR2 FQGTGA. This CDR3 region has 17 residues. The CDR3 DNA sequence: TGTGCCAGCAGCTTACAGGGAGGGCGTCACAAACAAGAGACCCAGTACTTC. Translated, it gives CASSLQGGRHKQETQYF.

V usage is TRBV20-1 and J usage is TRBJ2-5, with 7 bases matching TRBD1. Per the germline V gene, CDR1 is DFQATT and CDR2 is SNEGSKA (reference sequence). V was clipped by 3 bases and J by 2 bases; unmatched bases: 6. The CDR3 runs to 14 residues. CDR3 coding DNA: TGCAGTGCTAGTCTAAGACAGGGACAAGAGACCCAGTACTTC. Translation gives CSASLRQGQETQYF.

This sequence joins TRBV7-8 and TRBJ2-7, with 7 bases matching TRBD2. The CDR3 covers 17 residues. In germline, CDR1 is SGHVS, CDR2 FQNEAQ. J was trimmed by 0 bases and V by 4 bases; bases with no gene match: 12. In DNA form, the CDR3 reads TGTGCCAGCAGCTCCCGAGGACTAGAATCCCCCTCCTACGAGCAGTACTTC. Its translation is CASSSRGLESPSYEQYF.

This clonotype showed up just a few times. One end of the junction does not line up with germline, which may come from a read error. This chain connects TRBV7-3 to TRBJ2-1, with D perhaps being TRBD1 or TRBD2 (5 bases each). Germline V gene data show CDR1 as SGHTA and CDR2 as FQGTGA. This CDR3 is built from 15 residues. The chain's CDR3 is CASSITRDALNEQFF. For the CDR3, the DNA is TGTGCCAGCAGCATAACCCGGGACGCCCTCAATGAGCAGTTCTTC.